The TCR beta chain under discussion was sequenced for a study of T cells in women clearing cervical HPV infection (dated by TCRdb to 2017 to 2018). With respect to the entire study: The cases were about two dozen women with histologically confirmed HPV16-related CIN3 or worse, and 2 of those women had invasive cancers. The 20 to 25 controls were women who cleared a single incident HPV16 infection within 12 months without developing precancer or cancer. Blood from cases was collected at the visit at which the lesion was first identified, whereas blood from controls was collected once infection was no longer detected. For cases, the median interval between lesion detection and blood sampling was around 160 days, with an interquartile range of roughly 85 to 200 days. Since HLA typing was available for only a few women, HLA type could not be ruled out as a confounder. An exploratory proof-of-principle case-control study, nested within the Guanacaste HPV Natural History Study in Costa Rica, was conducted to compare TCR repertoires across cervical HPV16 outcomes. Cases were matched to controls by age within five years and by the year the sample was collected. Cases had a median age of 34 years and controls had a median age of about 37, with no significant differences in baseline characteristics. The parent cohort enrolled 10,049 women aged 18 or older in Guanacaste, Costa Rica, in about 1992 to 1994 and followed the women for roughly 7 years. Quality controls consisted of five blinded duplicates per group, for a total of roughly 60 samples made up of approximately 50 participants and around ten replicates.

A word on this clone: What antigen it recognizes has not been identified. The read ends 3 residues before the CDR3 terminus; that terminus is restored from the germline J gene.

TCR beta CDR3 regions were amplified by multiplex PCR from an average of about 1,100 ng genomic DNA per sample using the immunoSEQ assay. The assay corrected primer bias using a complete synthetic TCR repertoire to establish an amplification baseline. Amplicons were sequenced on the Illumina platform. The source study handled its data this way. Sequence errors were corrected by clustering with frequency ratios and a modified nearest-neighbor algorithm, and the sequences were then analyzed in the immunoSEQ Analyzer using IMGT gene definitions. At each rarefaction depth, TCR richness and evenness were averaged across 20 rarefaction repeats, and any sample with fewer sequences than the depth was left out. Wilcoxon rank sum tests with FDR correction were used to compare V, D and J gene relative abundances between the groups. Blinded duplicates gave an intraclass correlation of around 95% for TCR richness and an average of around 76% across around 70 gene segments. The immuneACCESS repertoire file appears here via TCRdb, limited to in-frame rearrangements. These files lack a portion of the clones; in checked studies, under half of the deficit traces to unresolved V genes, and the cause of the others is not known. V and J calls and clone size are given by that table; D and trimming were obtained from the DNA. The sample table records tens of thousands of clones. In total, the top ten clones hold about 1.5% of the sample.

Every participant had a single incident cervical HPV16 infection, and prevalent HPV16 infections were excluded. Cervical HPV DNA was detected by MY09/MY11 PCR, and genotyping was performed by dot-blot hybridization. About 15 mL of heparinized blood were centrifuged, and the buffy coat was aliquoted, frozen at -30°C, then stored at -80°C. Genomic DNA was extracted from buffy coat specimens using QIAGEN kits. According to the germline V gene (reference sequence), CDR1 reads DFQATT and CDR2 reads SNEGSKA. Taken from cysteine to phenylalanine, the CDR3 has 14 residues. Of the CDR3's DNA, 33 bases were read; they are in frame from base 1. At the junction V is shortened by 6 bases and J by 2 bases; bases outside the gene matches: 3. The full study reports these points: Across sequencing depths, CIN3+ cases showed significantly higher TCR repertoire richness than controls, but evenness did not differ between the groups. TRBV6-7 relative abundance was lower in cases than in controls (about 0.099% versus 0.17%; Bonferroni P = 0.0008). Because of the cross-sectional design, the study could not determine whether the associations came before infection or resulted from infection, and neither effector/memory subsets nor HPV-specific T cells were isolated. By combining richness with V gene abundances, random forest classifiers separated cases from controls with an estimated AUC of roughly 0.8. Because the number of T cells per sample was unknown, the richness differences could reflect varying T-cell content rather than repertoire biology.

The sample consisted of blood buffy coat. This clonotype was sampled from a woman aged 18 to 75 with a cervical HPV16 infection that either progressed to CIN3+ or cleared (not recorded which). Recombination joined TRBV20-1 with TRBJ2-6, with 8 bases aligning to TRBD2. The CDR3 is CSANGGAGANVLTF. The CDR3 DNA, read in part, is TGCAGTGCAAACGGGGGGGCTGGGGCCAACGTC.